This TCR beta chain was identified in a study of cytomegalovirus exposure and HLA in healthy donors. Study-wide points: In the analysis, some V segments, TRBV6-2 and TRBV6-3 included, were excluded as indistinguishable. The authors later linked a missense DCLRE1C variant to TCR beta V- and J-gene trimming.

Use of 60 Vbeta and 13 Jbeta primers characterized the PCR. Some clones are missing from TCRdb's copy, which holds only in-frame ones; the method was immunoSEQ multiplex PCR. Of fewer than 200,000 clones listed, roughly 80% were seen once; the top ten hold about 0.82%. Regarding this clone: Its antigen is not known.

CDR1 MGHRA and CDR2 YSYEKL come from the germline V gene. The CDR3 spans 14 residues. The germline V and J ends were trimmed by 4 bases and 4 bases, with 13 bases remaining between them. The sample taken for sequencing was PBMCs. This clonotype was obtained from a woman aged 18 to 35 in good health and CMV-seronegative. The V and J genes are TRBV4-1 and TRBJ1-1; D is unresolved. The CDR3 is CASSRTQQSTEAFF. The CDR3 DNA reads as TGCGCCAGCAGCCGCACACAACAAAGCACTGAAGCTTTCTTT.